This TCR beta chain was retrieved from a study of blood T cell repertoires in COVID-19. Libraries were prepared by immunoSEQ multiplex PCR; TCRdb keeps only in-frame clonotypes and omits some of them. This table has some 42,000 clones, 80% to 90% appearing once. Germline-derived CDR1 and CDR2 are MNHEY and SVGAGI. The CDR3 loop spans 14 amino acids. The V gene lost 5 bases and the J gene lost 2 bases, with 9 bases spanning the gap. This chain connects TRBV6-5 to TRBJ2-2, with a weak D call TRBD2 (5 bases). The sequencing input was peripheral blood. The clonotype originates from a woman aged 65 to 85 in a cohort sampled during active COVID-19. The CDR3: CASSPGINTGELFF. CDR3 nucleotides: TGTGCCAGCAGTCCGGGAATAAACACCGGGGAGCTGTTTTTT.